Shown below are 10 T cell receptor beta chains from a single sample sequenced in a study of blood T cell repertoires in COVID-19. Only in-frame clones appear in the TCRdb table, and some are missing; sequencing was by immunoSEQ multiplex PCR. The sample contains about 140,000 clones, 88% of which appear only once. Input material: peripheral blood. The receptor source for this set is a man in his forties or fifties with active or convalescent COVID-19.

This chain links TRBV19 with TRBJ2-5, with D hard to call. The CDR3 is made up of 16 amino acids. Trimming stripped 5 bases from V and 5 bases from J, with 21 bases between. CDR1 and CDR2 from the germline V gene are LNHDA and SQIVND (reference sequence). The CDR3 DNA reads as TGTGCCAGTAGTCTCGATCTAGGTAGTCTCCGTGAGACCCAGTACTTC. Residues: CASSLDLGSLRETQYF.

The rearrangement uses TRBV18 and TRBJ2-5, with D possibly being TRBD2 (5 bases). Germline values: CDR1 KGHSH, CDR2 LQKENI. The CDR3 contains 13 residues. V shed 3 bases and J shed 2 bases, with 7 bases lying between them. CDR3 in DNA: TGTGCCAGCTCACCGCAGCGGCAAGAGACCCAGTACTTC. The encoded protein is CASSPQRQETQYF. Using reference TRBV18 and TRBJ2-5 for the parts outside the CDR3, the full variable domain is NAGVMQNPRHLVRRRGQEARLRCSPMKGHSHVYWYRQLPEEGLKFMVYLQKENIIDESGMPKERFSAEFPKEGPSILRIQQVVRGDSAAYFCASSPQRQETQYFGPGTRLLVL.

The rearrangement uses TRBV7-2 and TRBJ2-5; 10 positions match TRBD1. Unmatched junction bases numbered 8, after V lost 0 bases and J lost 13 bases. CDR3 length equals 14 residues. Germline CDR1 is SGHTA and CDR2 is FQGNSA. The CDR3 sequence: CASSLAGKGQGVYF. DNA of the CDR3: TGTGCCAGCAGCTTAGCCGGAAAAGGACAGGGGGTGTACTTC.

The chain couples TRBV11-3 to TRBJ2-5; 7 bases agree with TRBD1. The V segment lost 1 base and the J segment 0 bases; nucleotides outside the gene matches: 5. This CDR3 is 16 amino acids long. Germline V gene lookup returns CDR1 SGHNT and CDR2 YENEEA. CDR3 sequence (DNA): TGTGCCAGCAGCTTAGGCCATGACAGGGACCAAGAGACCCAGTACTTC. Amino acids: CASSLGHDRDQETQYF.

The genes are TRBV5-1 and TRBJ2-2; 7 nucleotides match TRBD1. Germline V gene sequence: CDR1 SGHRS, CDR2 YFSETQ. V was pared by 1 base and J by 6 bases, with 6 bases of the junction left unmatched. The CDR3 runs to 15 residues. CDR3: CASSLNRGGAGELFF. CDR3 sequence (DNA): TGCGCCAGCAGCTTGAACAGGGGTGGGGCCGGGGAGCTGTTTTTT.

The CDR3, as DNA: TGTGCCAGCAGCTTAGTGGGAGTTGGGAGGGATACGCAGTATTTT. As protein: CASSLVGVGRDTQYF. The rearrangement joins TRBV7-2 to TRBJ2-3; TRBD2 might be the D (6 bases). The length of the CDR3 is 15 residues. CDR1 is SGHTA and CDR2 is FQGNSA in the germline V gene. The V end was cut by 1 base, the J end by 6 bases, with 14 bases between. The full variable domain, rest sourced from reference TRBV7-2 and TRBJ2-3, is GAGVSQSPSNKVTEKGKDVELRCDPISGHTALYWYRQSLGQGLEFLIYFQGNSAPDKSGLPSDRFSAERTGGSVSTLTIQRTQQEDSAVYLCASSLVGVGRDTQYFGPGTRLTVL.

CDR3 DNA sequence: TGTGCCAGCTCGGAGACAGGGACAGCGGGCAATCAGCCCCAGCATTTT. Residues: CASSETGTAGNQPQHF. The gene calls are TRBV18 and TRBJ1-5; 7 nucleotides align to TRBD1. The junction had 10 bases not matched to a gene; V was cut back by 6 bases and J by 2 bases. This CDR3 is built from 16 residues. The germline CDR1 and CDR2 sequences are KGHSH and LQKENI. The full variable domain, completed using reference TRBV18 and TRBJ1-5, is NAGVMQNPRHLVRRRGQEARLRCSPMKGHSHVYWYRQLPEEGLKFMVYLQKENIIDESGMPKERFSAEFPKEGPSILRIQQVVRGDSAAYFCASSETGTAGNQPQHFGDGTRLSIL.

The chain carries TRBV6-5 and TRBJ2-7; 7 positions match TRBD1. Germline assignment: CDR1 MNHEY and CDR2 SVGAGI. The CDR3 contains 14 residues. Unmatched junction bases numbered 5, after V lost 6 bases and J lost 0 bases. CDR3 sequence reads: CASRLQGFSYEQYF. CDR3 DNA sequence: TGTGCCAGCAGGTTACAGGGGTTCTCCTACGAGCAGTACTTC.

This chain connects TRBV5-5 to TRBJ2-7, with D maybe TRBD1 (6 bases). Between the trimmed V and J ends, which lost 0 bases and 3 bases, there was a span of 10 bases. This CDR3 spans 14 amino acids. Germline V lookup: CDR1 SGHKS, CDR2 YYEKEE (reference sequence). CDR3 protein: CASSLGQGNYEQYF. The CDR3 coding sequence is TGTGCCAGCAGCTTGGGGCAGGGGAACTACGAGCAGTACTTC.

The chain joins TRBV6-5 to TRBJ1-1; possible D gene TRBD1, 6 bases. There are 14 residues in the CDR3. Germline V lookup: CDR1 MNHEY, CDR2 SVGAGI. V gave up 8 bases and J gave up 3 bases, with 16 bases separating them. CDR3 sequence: CASQERGQDTEAFF. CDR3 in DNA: TGTGCCAGCCAAGAGCGGGGGCAGGACACTGAAGCTTTCTTT.